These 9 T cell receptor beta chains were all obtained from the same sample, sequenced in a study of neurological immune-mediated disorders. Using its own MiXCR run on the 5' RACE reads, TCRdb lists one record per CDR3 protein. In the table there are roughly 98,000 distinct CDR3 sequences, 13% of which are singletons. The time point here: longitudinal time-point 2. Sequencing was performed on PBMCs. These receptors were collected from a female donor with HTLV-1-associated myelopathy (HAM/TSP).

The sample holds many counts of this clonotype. The CDR3 loop reads CASSLRGPGGEQFF. The CDR3 coding sequence is TGCGCCAGCAGCTTACGGGGACCGGGGGGTGAGCAGTTCTTC. The rearrangement links TRBV5-1 to TRBJ2-1, with 7 bases lining up with TRBD2. Trimming took 2 bases from V and 9 from J; bases not matched to a gene: 8. The length of the CDR3 is 14 residues. CDR1 SGHRS and CDR2 YFSETQ come from the germline V gene.

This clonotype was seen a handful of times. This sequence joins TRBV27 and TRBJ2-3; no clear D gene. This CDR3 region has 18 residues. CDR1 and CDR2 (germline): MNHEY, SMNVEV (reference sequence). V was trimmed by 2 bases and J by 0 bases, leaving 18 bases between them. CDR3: CASSLRPPGLPSTDTQYF. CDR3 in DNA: TGTGCCAGCAGTTTACGACCCCCCGGTCTTCCTAGCACAGATACGCAGTATTTT.

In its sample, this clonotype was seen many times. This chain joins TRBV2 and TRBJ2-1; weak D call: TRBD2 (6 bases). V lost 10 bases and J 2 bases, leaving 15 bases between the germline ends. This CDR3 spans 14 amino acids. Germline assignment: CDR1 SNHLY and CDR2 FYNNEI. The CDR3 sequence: CATTSFPPYNEQFF. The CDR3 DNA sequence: TGTGCCACTACTAGCTTCCCCCCCTACAATGAGCAGTTCTTC.

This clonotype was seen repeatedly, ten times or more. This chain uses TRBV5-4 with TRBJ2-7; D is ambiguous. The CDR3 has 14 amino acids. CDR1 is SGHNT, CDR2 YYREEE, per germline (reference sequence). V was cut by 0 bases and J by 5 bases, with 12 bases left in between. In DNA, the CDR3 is TGTGCCAGCAGCTTGGTTCAGTATTCGGACGAGCAGTACTTC. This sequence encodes CASSLVQYSDEQYF.

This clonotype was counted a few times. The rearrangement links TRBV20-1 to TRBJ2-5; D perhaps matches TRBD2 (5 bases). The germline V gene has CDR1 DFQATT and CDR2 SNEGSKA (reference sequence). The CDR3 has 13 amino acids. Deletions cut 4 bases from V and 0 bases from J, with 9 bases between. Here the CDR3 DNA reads TGCAGTGCTACGGACTGGAACCAAGAGACCCAGTACTTC. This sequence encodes CSATDWNQETQYF.

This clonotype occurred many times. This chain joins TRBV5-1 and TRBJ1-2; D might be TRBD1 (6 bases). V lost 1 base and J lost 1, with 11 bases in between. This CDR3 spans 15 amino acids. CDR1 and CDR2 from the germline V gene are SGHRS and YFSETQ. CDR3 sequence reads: CASSLLGALNYGYTF. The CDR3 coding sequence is TGCGCCAGCAGCTTGTTGGGGGCGCTTAACTATGGCTACACCTTC. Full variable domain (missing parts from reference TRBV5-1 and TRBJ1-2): KAGVTQTPRYLIKTRGQQVTLSCSPISGHRSVSWYQQTPGQGLQFLFEYFSETQRNKGNFPGRFSGRQFSNSRSEMNVSTLELGDSALYLCASSLLGALNYGYTFGSGTRLTVV.

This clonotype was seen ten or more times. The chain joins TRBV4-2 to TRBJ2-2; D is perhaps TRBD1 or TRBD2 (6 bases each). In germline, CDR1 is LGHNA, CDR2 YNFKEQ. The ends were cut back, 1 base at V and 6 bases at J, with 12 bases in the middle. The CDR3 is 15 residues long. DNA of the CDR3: TGTGCCAGCAGCCAAGGAGTGGGGGGCGCCGGGGAGCTGTTTTTT. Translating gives CASSQGVGGAGELFF.

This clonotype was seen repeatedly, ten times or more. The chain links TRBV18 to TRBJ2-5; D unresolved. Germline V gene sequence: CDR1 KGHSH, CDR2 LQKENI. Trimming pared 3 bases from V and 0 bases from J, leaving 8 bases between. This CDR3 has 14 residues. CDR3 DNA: TGTGCCAGCTCACCGCTCCGGGACCAAGAGACCCAGTACTTC. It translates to CASSPLRDQETQYF.

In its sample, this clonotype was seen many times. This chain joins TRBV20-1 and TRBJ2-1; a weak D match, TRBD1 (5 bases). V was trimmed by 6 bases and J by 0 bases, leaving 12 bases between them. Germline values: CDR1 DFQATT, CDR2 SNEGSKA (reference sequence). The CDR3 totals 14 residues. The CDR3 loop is CSANGHSSYNEQFF. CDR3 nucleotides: TGCAGTGCGAATGGACACAGCTCCTACAATGAGCAGTTCTTC.